This TCR beta chain was observed in a study of blood T cell repertoires in COVID-19. In the authors' methods: By means of reference gene primer amplification, nucleated cell counts were estimated. Assay: immunoSEQ multiplex PCR; the TCRdb copy retains only in-frame clones and omits some. V and J calls and clone size are given by that table; D and trimming were obtained from the DNA. This sample yields about 120,000 clones, of which about 87% are seen a single time; approximately 2% belongs to the top ten. The germline CDR1 and CDR2 sequences are SEHNR and FQNEAQ (reference sequence). Trimming removed 4 bases from V and 2 bases from J; junction bases left unmatched: 5. The CDR3 has 15 residues.

The sequence derives from a woman in her fifties or sixties with acute or convalescent COVID-19. Sequenced sample: peripheral blood. V is TRBV7-9 and J is TRBJ2-3, with 8 bases aligning to TRBD2. In DNA form, the CDR3 reads TGTGCCAGCAGCTCGACTAGCGCGGTCACAGATACGCAGTATTTT. Its protein product is CASSSTSAVTDTQYF.